The 26 T cell receptor beta chains reported below all come from one sample, sequenced in a study of response to subunit inactivated influenza vaccine. From the RT-PCR reads, TCRdb called clonotypes with MiXCR, one entry per CDR3 protein. The repertoire includes 500,000 to 650,000 distinct CDR3 sequences, under 9% of them detected once, and 13% sits in the top ten. The sample in question was PBMCs from blood, obtained around 2 years after vaccination. The receptors were sampled from a man between 50 and 69 years old who received an inactivated influenza vaccine.

The chain links TRBV12-3 or TRBV12-4 to TRBJ1-2, with D tentatively TRBD1 (5 bases). With 4 bases removed from V and 4 bases from J, the gap between germline ends came to 13 bases. The CDR3 consists of 14 residues. CDR3 coding DNA: TGTGCCAGCAGTTCCGACAGCCTGGTCTATGGCTACACCTTC. This gives the protein CASSSDSLVYGYTF.

The chain combines TRBV15 with TRBJ2-5; D is undetermined. CDR3 length: 15 amino acids. Trimming cost V 0 bases and J 4 bases, with 12 bases left between them. Germline assignment: CDR1 LNHNV and CDR2 YYDKDF (reference sequence). CDR3 nucleotide sequence: TGTGCCACCAGCAGAGATCGTGTTGTCTCAGAGACCCAGTACTTC. As protein: CATSRDRVVSETQYF.

This clonotype was seen ten or more times. V gene TRBV7-3 combines with J gene TRBJ2-3; 7 positions agree with TRBD2. The CDR3 is made up of 15 amino acids. Trimming cost V 1 base and J 0 bases; bases outside gene matches: 1. Germline CDR1 and CDR2: SGHTA and FQGTGA. CDR3 coding DNA: TGTGCCAGCAGCTTAATGGGACTAAGCACAGATACGCAGTATTTT. Translating it yields CASSLMGLSTDTQYF.

This clonotype was detected a few times. This rearrangement joins TRBV7-2 to TRBJ2-1; 7 nucleotides line up with TRBD2. The germline V gene encodes CDR1 SGHTA and CDR2 FQGNSA. The V and J ends lost 5 bases and 12 bases, in that order; junction bases with no gene match: 4. The CDR3 consists of 11 residues. The CDR3 DNA reads as TGTGCCAGCAGCCCCGGACTAGGGCAGTTCTTC. It specifies CASSPGLGQFF.

CDR3 nucleotides: TGTGCCAGCTCACCGCTAGCGGGAGTTACAAATGAGCAGTTCTTC. Translation: CASSPLAGVTNEQFF. The rearrangement links TRBV18 to TRBJ2-1, with TRBD2 matching 10 bases. The germline V gene encodes CDR1 KGHSH and CDR2 LQKENI. The CDR3 has 15 residues. V was pared by 3 bases and J by 7 bases, with 6 bases of the junction left unmatched.

There are many counts of this clonotype. This chain links TRBV5-1 with TRBJ2-1, with D perhaps TRBD2 (5 bases). Per the germline V gene, CDR1 is SGHRS and CDR2 is YFSETQ. V lost 0 bases and J lost 0, with 13 bases in between. The CDR3 sequence is 17 residues long. The CDR3 here is CASSLATGYSSYNEQFF. The CDR3 DNA is TGCGCCAGCAGCTTGGCCACGGGGTATAGCTCCTACAATGAGCAGTTCTTC.

This clonotype was detected many times. The rearrangement uses TRBV6-2 or TRBV6-3 and TRBJ2-7, with TRBD1 matching over 8 bases. The CDR3 is 15 amino acids. Germline-derived CDR1 and CDR2 are MNHEY and SVGEGT. V lost 5 bases to trimming and J lost 3 bases; unmatched junction nucleotides: 9. CDR3 in amino acids: CASSNPGQEIYEQYF. The CDR3 DNA reads TGTGCCAGCAGTAACCCGGGACAGGAGATCTACGAGCAGTACTTC.

This chain connects TRBV20-1 to TRBJ1-2; no definite D call. V lost 1 base and J lost 0, with 6 bases in between. The CDR3 spans 13 residues. From germline, CDR1 is DFQATT and CDR2 SNEGSKA (reference sequence). CDR3 sequence (DNA): TGCAGTGCTAGAGCCCGGCCTAACTATGGCTACACCTTC. This translates into CSARARPNYGYTF.

The table lists this clonotype with many counts. The J gene is TRBJ2-7, the V gene TRBV10-3; tentative D call: TRBD2 (5 bases). The CDR3 spans 14 residues. V was pared by 10 bases and J by 3 bases, with 19 bases between. Germline V gene sequence: CDR1 ENHRY, CDR2 SYGVKD. The CDR3 loop reads CATRRGPTVYEQYF. CDR3 DNA: TGTGCCACCAGGAGAGGGCCAACGGTCTACGAGCAGTACTTC.

This clonotype showed up just a few times. The V gene is TRBV6-2 or TRBV6-3, the J gene TRBJ2-1, with D possibly called TRBD1 or TRBD2 (6 bases each). The CDR3 is 15 amino acids. Trimming removed 6 bases at V and 6 bases at J, with 18 bases between. Germline lookup yields CDR1 MNHEY and CDR2 SVGEGT. CDR3 loop: CASSPGAGFGNEQFF. CDR3 bases: TGTGCCAGCAGCCCGGGGGCGGGATTCGGCAATGAGCAGTTCTTC.

This clonotype was observed many times. The rearrangement joins TRBV15 to TRBJ2-3; D perhaps matches TRBD1 (6 bases). V gave up 0 bases and J gave up 6 bases, with 10 bases separating them. The CDR3 has 14 residues. Germline loops: CDR1 LNHNV, CDR2 YYDKDF (reference sequence). CDR3 nucleotides: TGTGCCACCAGCAGAGATACAGGGTTGGATACGCAGTATTTT. Its translation: CATSRDTGLDTQYF.

The sample holds a few counts of this clonotype. This chain joins TRBV12-3 or TRBV12-4 and TRBJ2-2; tentative D call: TRBD1 (6 bases). The CDR3 runs 14 residues. Trimming shortened V by 8 bases and J by 2 bases, and 12 bases separated the two germline ends. In DNA, the CDR3 is TGTGCCAGCGCAGGGGCTGTAAACACCGGGGAGCTGTTTTTT. This translates into CASAGAVNTGELFF.

A few counts support this clonotype. CDR3 in amino acids: CSLTSGGPYNEQFF. The CDR3 DNA sequence: TGCAGCTTGACTAGCGGGGGGCCCTACAATGAGCAGTTCTTC. The V call is TRBV29-1, the J call TRBJ2-1, with 13 positions matching TRBD2. Looked up from germline, CDR1 is SQVTM and CDR2 is ANQGSEA. The V segment lost 8 bases and the J segment 2 bases; nucleotides outside the gene matches: 3. The length of the CDR3 is 14 residues.

This clonotype was detected a few times. The gene calls are TRBV6-5 and TRBJ1-2; D is uncertain. CDR1 is MNHEY and CDR2 is SVGAGI in the germline V gene. This CDR3 spans 12 amino acids. V dropped 2 bases and J dropped 8 bases, with 9 bases sitting between them. The CDR3 DNA reads as TGTGCCAGCAGTTACGGAACGGGGGGCTACACCTTC. This encodes CASSYGTGGYTF.

The rearrangement joins TRBV20-1 to TRBJ2-1; 8 positions agree with TRBD2. Germline V CDR1 and CDR2: DFQATT, SNEGSKA (reference sequence). CDR3 length: 15 amino acids. V shed 3 bases and J 3 bases; nucleotides not matched to a gene: 7. The CDR3 is CSASLGLVGYNEQFF. CDR3 bases: TGCAGTGCTAGCCTGGGACTAGTCGGCTACAATGAGCAGTTCTTC.

This clonotype was picked up a small number of times. The chain joins TRBV4-2 to TRBJ2-3, with TRBD1 matching over 9 bases. The CDR3 runs 17 residues. V lost 0 bases and J lost 6; bases outside the gene matches: 10. The germline gives CDR1 LGHNA, CDR2 YNFKEQ. CDR3 residues: CASSQDVGQGTVDTQYF. The CDR3 coding sequence is TGTGCCAGCAGCCAAGATGTGGGACAGGGTACTGTGGATACGCAGTATTTT.

This rearrangement joins TRBV7-2 to TRBJ2-1, with 12 bases that match TRBD2. This CDR3 region has 15 residues. Germline loops: CDR1 SGHTA, CDR2 FQGNSA. Trimming took 5 bases from V and 15 from J; bases not matched to a gene: 14. CDR3 in DNA: TGTGCCAGCAGCCAAGGAGGACTAGCGGGATTGGGTGGGTTCTTC. Amino acid sequence: CASSQGGLAGLGGFF.

This sequence joins TRBV12-3 or TRBV12-4 and TRBJ2-7, with D possibly matching TRBD1 (6 bases). There are 13 residues in the CDR3. V was clipped by 6 bases and J by 2 bases, with 11 bases between them. CDR3 DNA sequence: TGTGCCAGCAGAGGGGGAACGACCTACGAGCAGTACTTC. This codes for CASRGGTTYEQYF.

This chain links TRBV6-2 or TRBV6-3 with TRBJ1-6, with D possibly TRBD1 on 6 matching bases. Trimming took 6 bases from V and 8 from J, leaving 14 bases between them. This CDR3 spans 14 amino acids. Germline CDR1 MNHEY, CDR2 SVGEGT. The CDR3 sequence: CASRLQGRDSPLHF. Written as DNA, the CDR3 is TGTGCCAGCAGGCTTCAGGGGAGAGATTCACCCCTCCACTTT.

This clonotype has more than one count but fewer than ten. V is TRBV2 and J is TRBJ2-7; 10 nucleotides align to TRBD1. The ends lost 9 bases at V and 5 bases at J; junction bases unmatched: 7. The V gene's germline CDR1 is SNHLY and CDR2 FYNNEI. This CDR3 comprises 13 residues. The CDR3 is CARGAGTGDEQYF. CDR3 sequence (DNA): TGTGCCAGAGGAGCCGGGACAGGGGACGAGCAGTACTTC.

This clonotype was seen at least ten times. This sequence joins TRBV15 and TRBJ2-7; 7 nucleotides align to TRBD2. The length of the CDR3 is 18 residues. After removal of 0 bases from V and 3 bases from J, the junction contained 14 bases not matched to a gene. CDR1 and CDR2 (germline): LNHNV, YYDKDF (reference sequence). In DNA form, the CDR3 reads TGTGCCACCAGCAGAGATCACCACGGGATAGCGGGCTTCTACGAGCAGTACTTC. It translates to CATSRDHHGIAGFYEQYF.

This clonotype was found a few times. V gene TRBV12-3 or TRBV12-4 combines with J gene TRBJ2-5; the match to TRBD1 covers 10 bases. The CDR3 consists of 14 residues. V shed 4 bases and J 4 bases; nucleotides not matched to a gene: 3. The CDR3 is CASSSRTGGETQYF. The CDR3 DNA reads TGTGCCAGCAGTTCCCGGACAGGGGGAGAGACCCAGTACTTC.

This clonotype turned up a few times. V and J are TRBV5-1 and TRBJ1-2; the match to TRBD1 covers 7 bases. V trimming: 1 base; J trimming: 2 bases; junction bases outside the gene matches: 8. The CDR3 totals 16 residues. Germline V gene sequence: CDR1 SGHRS, CDR2 YFSETQ. The CDR3 DNA follows: TGCGCCAGCAGCTTGATTTCAAGAGGGGGCAACTATGGCTACACCTTC. Translating it yields CASSLISRGGNYGYTF.

In its sample, this clonotype was seen a few times. The chain links TRBV3-1 to TRBJ1-2, with 7 bases fitting TRBD1. The CDR3 consists of 13 residues. The ends lost 2 bases at V and 7 bases at J; junction bases unmatched: 4. Germline CDR1 reads LGHDT; CDR2 reads YNNKEL (reference sequence). The DNA of the CDR3 is TGTGCCAGCAGCCAATACAGGGGATCTGGCTACACCTTC. Translated, it gives CASSQYRGSGYTF.

This clonotype was observed many times. The V call is TRBV20-1, the J call TRBJ2-2; D uncertain. V lost 3 bases to trimming and J lost 1 base, with 18 bases between them. Germline lookup yields CDR1 DFQATT and CDR2 SNEGSKA (reference sequence). This CDR3 region has 17 residues. This chain's CDR3 is CSASPEFGLRNTGELFF. The CDR3 region has the DNA TGCAGTGCTAGTCCGGAATTTGGCCTTCGGAACACCGGGGAGCTGTTTTTT.

The rearrangement uses TRBV27 and TRBJ1-2, with D tentatively TRBD1 (6 bases). Germline V gene lookup returns CDR1 MNHEY and CDR2 SMNVEV (reference sequence). V lost 10 bases and J lost 7, with 13 bases in between. CDR3 length: 11 residues. CDR3 DNA: TGTGCCACCACGGGGGCTGGTGGCTACACCTTC. Amino acids: CATTGAGGYTF.